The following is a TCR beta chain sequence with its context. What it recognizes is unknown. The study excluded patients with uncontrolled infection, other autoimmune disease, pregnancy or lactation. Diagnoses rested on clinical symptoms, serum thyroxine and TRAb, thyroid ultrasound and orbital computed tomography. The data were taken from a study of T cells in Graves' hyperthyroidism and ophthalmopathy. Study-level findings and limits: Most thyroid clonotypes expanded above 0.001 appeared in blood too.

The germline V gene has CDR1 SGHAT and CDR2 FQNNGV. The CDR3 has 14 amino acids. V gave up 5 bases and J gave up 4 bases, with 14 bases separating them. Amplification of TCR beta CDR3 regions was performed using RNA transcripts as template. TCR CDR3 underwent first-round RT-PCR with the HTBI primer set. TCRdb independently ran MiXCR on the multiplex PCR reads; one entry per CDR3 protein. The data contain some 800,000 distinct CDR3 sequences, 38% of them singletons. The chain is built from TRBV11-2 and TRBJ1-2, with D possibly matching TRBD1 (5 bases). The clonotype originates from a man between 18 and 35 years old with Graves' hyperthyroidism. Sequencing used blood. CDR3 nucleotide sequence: TGTGCCAGCAGCCCTCGACAGTCGAGCTATGGCTACACCTTC. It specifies CASSPRQSSYGYTF.